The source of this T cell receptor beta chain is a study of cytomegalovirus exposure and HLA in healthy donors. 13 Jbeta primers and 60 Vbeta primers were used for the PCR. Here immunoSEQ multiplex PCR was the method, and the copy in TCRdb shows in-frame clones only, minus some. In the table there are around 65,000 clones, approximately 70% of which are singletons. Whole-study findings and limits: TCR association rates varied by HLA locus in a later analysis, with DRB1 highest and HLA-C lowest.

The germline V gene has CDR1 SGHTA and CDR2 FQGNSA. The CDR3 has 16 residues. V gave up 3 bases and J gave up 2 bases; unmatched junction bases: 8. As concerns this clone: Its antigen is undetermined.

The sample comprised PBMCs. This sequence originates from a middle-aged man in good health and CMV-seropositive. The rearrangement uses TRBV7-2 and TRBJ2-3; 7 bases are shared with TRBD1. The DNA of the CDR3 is TGTGCCAGCAGCTTCCTAAGGGGGACAGACACAGATACGCAGTATTTT. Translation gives CASSFLRGTDTDTQYF.